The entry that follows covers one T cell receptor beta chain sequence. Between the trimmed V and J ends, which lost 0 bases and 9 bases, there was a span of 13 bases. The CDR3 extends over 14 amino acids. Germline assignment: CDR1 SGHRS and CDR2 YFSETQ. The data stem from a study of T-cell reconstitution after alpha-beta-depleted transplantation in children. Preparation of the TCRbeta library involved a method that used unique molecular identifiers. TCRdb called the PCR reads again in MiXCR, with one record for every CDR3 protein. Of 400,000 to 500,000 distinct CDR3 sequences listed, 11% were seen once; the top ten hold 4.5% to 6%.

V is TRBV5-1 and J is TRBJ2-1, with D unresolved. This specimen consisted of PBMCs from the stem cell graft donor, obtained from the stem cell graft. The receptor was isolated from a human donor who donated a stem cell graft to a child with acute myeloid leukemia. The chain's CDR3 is CASSLGNIIGEQFF. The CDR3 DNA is TGCGCCAGCAGCTTGGGGAATATCATCGGTGAGCAGTTCTTC.